A selection of T cell receptor beta chains follows, all from one sample in a study of OX40 agonist ivuxolimab in advanced cancers. Data came from immunoSEQ multiplex PCR; TCRdb stores just in-frame clones and leaves some out. The sample consists of 80,000 to 100,000 clones, roughly 91% of them appearing once. Specimen: CD4+ or CD8+ T cells sorted from blood, collected in a trial of the OX40 agonist ivuxolimab. The receptors were gathered from an adult with an advanced solid tumor such as melanoma, head and neck, liver or kidney cancer. Each CDR3 is given with its conserved first and last residue. A D gene is named only where the DNA matches it firmly. Clone sizes are given selectively: once, few, many, or a class where the clone is expanded.

v_call,j_call,d_call,clone_size,cdr3_aa,cdr3_nt
TRBV18,TRBJ1-1,TRBD1,NA,CASSPDRGWAFF,TGTGCCAGCTCACCGGACAGGGGGTGGGCTTTCTTT
TRBV28,TRBJ1-1,TRBD1,few,CASRSQGGVSFF,TGTGCCAGCAGATCACAGGGGGGAGTGTCTTTCTTT
TRBV5-1,TRBJ2-5,NA,NA,CASSLAGGIQETQYF,TGCGCCAGCAGCTTGGCAGGGGGGATCCAAGAGACCCAGTACTTC
TRBV4-3,TRBJ2-5,NA,NA,CASSQVGAGQETQYF,TGCGCCAGCAGCCAAGTAGGGGCAGGACAAGAGACCCAGTACTTC
TRBV30,TRBJ2-7,NA,NA,CAWSVPGGRLVWEQYF,TGTGCCTGGAGTGTACCCGGGGGAAGACTAGTTTGGGAGCAGTACTTC
TRBV7-2,TRBJ1-5,NA,NA,CASSLGGGESNQPQHF,TGTGCCAGCAGCTTAGGGGGGGGCGAGAGCAATCAGCCCCAGCATTTT
TRBV5-3,TRBJ2-3,NA,NA,CARSLPLFRAPGETDTQYF,TGTGCCAGAAGCCTGCCTCTCTTTAGGGCCCCTGGAGAGACAGATACGCAGTATTTT
TRBV7-2,TRBJ2-7,TRBD1,NA,CASSGDRYRGSYEQYF,TGTGCCAGCAGCGGGGATAGGTACAGGGGTTCCTACGAGCAGTACTTC
TRBV7-8,TRBJ2-7,TRBD2,many,CASSGTSGSGQYF,TGTGCCAGCAGCGGGACTAGCGGGAGCGGGCAGTACTTC
TRBV4-2,TRBJ2-5,NA,NA,CASSQVVGSEQPMGAQYF,TGTGCCAGCAGCCAAGTCGTCGGATCCGAACAACCGATGGGGGCCCAGTACTTC
TRBV5-4,TRBJ2-5,NA,NA,CASSLGQGGWTETQYF,TGTGCCAGCAGCTTGGGGCAGGGTGGATGGACAGAGACCCAGTACTTC
TRBV18,TRBJ2-3,NA,NA,CASSPSDTQYF,TGTGCCAGCTCACCATCCGATACGCAGTATTTT
TRBV14,TRBJ2-3,NA,NA,CASSQVHYTDTQYF,TGTGCCAGCAGCCAAGTCCACTACACAGATACGCAGTATTTT
TRBV10-2,TRBJ1-5,TRBD1,NA,CASSPVGQGNQPQHF,TGCGCCAGCAGTCCCGTGGGACAGGGCAATCAGCCCCAGCATTTT
TRBV7-9,TRBJ2-3,NA,NA,CASSLAHNSPYTDTQYF,TGTGCCAGCAGCTTAGCGCATAACTCCCCATACACAGATACGCAGTATTTT
TRBV28,TRBJ2-7,TRBD2,NA,CASSPTSGRRTYEQYF,TGTGCCAGCAGTCCCACTAGCGGGAGAAGGACCTACGAGCAGTACTTC
TRBV7-2,TRBJ2-5,TRBD1,NA,CASSPRTEGANF,TGTGCCAGCAGCCCCCGCACCGAGGGGGCCAACTTC
TRBV5-6,TRBJ2-2,NA,NA,CASSFDRYTGELFF,TGTGCCAGCAGCTTTGACCGTTACACCGGGGAGCTGTTTTTT
TRBV18,TRBJ2-2,NA,few,CASSPPPQGNTGELFF,TGTGCCAGCTCACCACCGCCGCAGGGAAACACCGGGGAGCTGTTTTTT
TRBV5-5,TRBJ1-1,TRBD1,NA,CASSSTGAVGSNTEAFF,TGTGCCAGCAGCTCCACAGGGGCAGTAGGGTCTAACACTGAAGCTTTCTTT
TRBV18,TRBJ1-2,TRBD1,few,CASSPGQDFYGYTF,TGTGCCAGCTCACCCGGACAGGACTTCTATGGCTACACCTTC
TRBV7-3,TRBJ2-5,NA,NA,CASSTRWGETQYF,TGTGCCAGCAGCACAAGATGGGGAGAGACCCAGTACTTC
TRBV11-2,TRBJ2-5,TRBD2,NA,CASSLEPSGETQYF,TGTGCCAGCAGCTTAGAGCCTAGCGGAGAGACCCAGTACTTC
TRBV10-1,TRBJ2-3,NA,NA,CATPRPDTQYF,TGCGCCACCCCCAGACCAGATACGCAGTATTTT
TRBV28,TRBJ2-2,TRBD1,NA,CASSFGRGPVGELFF,TGTGCCAGCAGTTTCGGCAGGGGGCCTGTCGGGGAGCTGTTTTTT
TRBV6-5,TRBJ2-7,NA,NA,CASSYSIAYEQYF,TGTGCCAGCAGTTACTCGATAGCCTACGAGCAGTACTTC
TRBV21-1,TRBJ2-1,NA,NA,CASSKHVGRSDNEQFF,TGTGCCAGCAGCAAACACGTCGGGAGAAGTGACAATGAGCAGTTCTTC
TRBV2,TRBJ1-2,TRBD1,NA,CASRGFDRGVGYTF,TGTGCCAGCAGGGGATTTGACAGGGGAGTTGGCTACACCTTC
TRBV7-2,TRBJ2-2,NA,NA,CASSLMGMGELFF,TGTGCCAGCAGCTTAATGGGGATGGGGGAGCTGTTTTTT
TRBV19,TRBJ1-5,NA,few,CASSIAKSSNQPQHF,TGTGCCAGTAGTATAGCGAAGAGTAGCAATCAGCCCCAGCATTTT
TRBV11-1,TRBJ2-1,NA,NA,CASSSHHTGIEQFF,TGTGCCAGCAGCTCCCACCACACAGGGATTGAGCAGTTCTTC
TRBV4-2,TRBJ2-1,NA,once,CASSQLTGASYNEQFF,TGTGCCAGCAGCCAACTGACAGGAGCCTCCTACAATGAGCAGTTCTTC
TRBV10-3,TRBJ2-3,TRBD2,NA,CAISEEGLATDTQYF,TGTGCCATCAGTGAGGAGGGACTAGCGACAGATACGCAGTATTTT
TRBV29-1,TRBJ2-2,TRBD1,NA,CSFRQGATGELFF,TGCAGCTTCCGACAGGGGGCCACCGGGGAGCTGTTTTTT
TRBV7-6,TRBJ2-7,NA,NA,CASLPGPYEQYF,TGTGCCAGCCTACCGGGGCCCTACGAGCAGTACTTC
TRBV11-2,TRBJ2-7,NA,once,CASSLDLGDSYEQYF,TGTGCCAGCAGCTTAGATTTGGGAGATTCCTACGAGCAGTACTTC
TRBV2,TRBJ2-7,NA,NA,CASRENYEQYF,TGTGCCAGCAGAGAAAACTACGAGCAGTACTTC
TRBV6-6,TRBJ1-2,NA,NA,CASGSRTYGYTF,TGTGCCAGCGGGTCCCGAACCTATGGCTACACCTTC
TRBV9,TRBJ2-5,TRBD2,NA,CASSVLAGGKVETQYF,TGTGCCAGCAGCGTACTAGCGGGAGGGAAGGTTGAGACCCAGTACTTC
TRBV7-9,TRBJ1-4,TRBD1,NA,CASSPSQDYRGRRDEKLFF,TGTGCCAGCAGCCCCTCCCAAGATTACAGGGGGCGGAGGGATGAAAAACTGTTTTTT
TRBV7-3,TRBJ2-3,TRBD2,NA,CASSLGTSGSTDTQYF,TGTGCCAGCAGCTTGGGGACTAGCGGATCCACAGATACGCAGTATTTT
TRBV19,TRBJ1-3,NA,NA,CASSIVRRSAGNTIYF,TGTGCCAGTAGTATAGTTCGCCGGTCGGCTGGAAACACCATATATTTT
TRBV2,TRBJ2-3,NA,NA,CASRGDFVGTDTQYF,TGTGCCAGCAGAGGGGATTTTGTGGGCACAGATACGCAGTATTTT
TRBV7-4,TRBJ1-5,NA,NA,CASSSCGKRGNQPQHF,TGTGCCAGCAGCTCATGCGGGAAGAGGGGCAATCAGCCCCAGCATTTT
TRBV13,TRBJ1-5,NA,NA,CASSFGLNQPQHF,TGTGCCAGCAGCTTCGGACTCAATCAGCCCCAGCATTTT
TRBV30,TRBJ1-5,NA,NA,CAWSVRTSGPQHF,TGTGCCTGGAGTGTTCGAACCTCCGGGCCCCAGCATTTT
TRBV6-6,TRBJ2-7,TRBD1,NA,CASSKDRSSYEQYF,TGTGCCAGCAGTAAGGACAGGAGCTCCTACGAGCAGTACTTC
TRBV5-1,TRBJ1-4,TRBD1,NA,CASSFARQGTNEKLFF,TGCGCCAGCAGCTTTGCCCGACAGGGCACTAATGAAAAACTGTTTTTT
TRBV19,TRBJ2-1,NA,NA,CASSIDRGTFYNEQFF,TGTGCCAGTAGTATAGATAGGGGCACTTTCTACAATGAGCAGTTCTTC
TRBV4-3,TRBJ2-3,TRBD2,NA,CASSRREGADTQYF,TGCGCCAGCAGCCGCCGGGAGGGAGCAGATACGCAGTATTTT